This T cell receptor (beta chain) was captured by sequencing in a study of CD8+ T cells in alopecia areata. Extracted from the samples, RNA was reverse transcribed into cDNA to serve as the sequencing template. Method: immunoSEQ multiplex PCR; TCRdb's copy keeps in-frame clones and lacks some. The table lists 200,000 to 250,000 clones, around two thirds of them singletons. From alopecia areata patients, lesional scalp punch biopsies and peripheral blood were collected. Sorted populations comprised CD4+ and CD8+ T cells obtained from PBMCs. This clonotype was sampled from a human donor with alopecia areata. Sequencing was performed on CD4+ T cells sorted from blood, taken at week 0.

The DNA of the CDR3 is TGTGCCTGGAGTAAGGGACAGAGCACAGATACGCAGTATTTT. It is translated as CAWSKGQSTDTQYF. V gene TRBV30 combines with J gene TRBJ2-3; TRBD1 aligns across 7 bases. CDR3 length: 14 residues. Per the germline V gene, CDR1 is GTSNPN and CDR2 is SVGIG (reference sequence). V was pared by 2 bases and J by 0 bases, with 2 bases of the junction left unmatched.